This T cell receptor (beta chain) was obtained from a study of blood T cell repertoires in COVID-19. About the study: The United States, Italy and Spain provided the acute and convalescent COVID-19 samples. T cells, B-cell-depleted T cells, or PBMCs supplied cDNA or gDNA.

The protocol was immunoSEQ multiplex PCR, while the TCRdb copy is restricted to in-frame clones and leaves out a portion. The table includes a few hundred thousand clones, about 90% detected once. Patients at the Seattle site were enrolled during active infection and followed longitudinally. Looked up from germline, CDR1 is MDHEN and CDR2 is SYDVKM. Trimming stripped 6 bases from V and 1 base from J, with 15 bases between. The CDR3 runs to 15 residues. The chain is built from TRBV28 and TRBJ1-1, with no clear D. Sequencing was done on a sample of peripheral blood. The sequence derives from a person between 18 and 35 years old with COVID-19, enrolled during active disease. CDR3 DNA sequence: TGTGCCAGCAGCTCGGGGTGGCCCAAGAACACTGAAGCTTTCTTT. This translates into CASSSGWPKNTEAFF.